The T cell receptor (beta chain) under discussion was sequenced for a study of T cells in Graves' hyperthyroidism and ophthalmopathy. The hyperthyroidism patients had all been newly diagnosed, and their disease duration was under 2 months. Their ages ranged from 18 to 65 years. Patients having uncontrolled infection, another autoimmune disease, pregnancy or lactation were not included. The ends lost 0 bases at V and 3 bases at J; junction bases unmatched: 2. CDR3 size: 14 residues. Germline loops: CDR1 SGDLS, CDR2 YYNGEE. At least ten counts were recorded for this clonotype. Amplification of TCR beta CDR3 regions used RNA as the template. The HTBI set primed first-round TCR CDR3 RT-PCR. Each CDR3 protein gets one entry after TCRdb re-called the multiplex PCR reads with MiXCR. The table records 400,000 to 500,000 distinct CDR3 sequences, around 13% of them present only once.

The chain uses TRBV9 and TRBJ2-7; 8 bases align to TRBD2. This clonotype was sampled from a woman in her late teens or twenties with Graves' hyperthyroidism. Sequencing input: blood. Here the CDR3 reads CASSVGTSGYEQYF. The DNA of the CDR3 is TGTGCCAGCAGCGTAGGCACTAGCGGCTACGAGCAGTACTTC.